The 18 T cell receptor beta chains presented below share a single source sample, sequenced in a study of blood T cell repertoires in COVID-19. Measured with immunoSEQ multiplex PCR; TCRdb has only the in-frame clones, and not every one. The repertoire holds 150,000 to 200,000 clones, with roughly 90% as singletons. Sequencing was carried out using peripheral blood. These receptors came from a woman in her 70s with acute or convalescent COVID-19.

The chain has TRBV18 and TRBJ1-1; 11 bases agree with TRBD1. CDR1 and CDR2 (germline): KGHSH, LQKENI. The J segment lost 5 bases and the V segment lost 8 bases, leaving 4 bases of the junction unmatched. This CDR3 is built from 13 residues. CDR3 protein: CASARDRGTEAFF. The CDR3 DNA sequence: TGTGCCAGCGCCCGGGACAGGGGGACTGAAGCTTTCTTT. The full variable domain, completed using reference TRBV18 and TRBJ1-1, is NAGVMQNPRHLVRRRGQEARLRCSPMKGHSHVYWYRQLPEEGLKFMVYLQKENIIDESGMPKERFSAEFPKEGPSILRIQQVVRGDSAAYFCASARDRGTEAFFGQGTRLTVV.

This clone was observed once. The J gene is TRBJ2-2, the V gene TRBV18; TRBD1 matches 7 bases. This CDR3 has 15 amino acids. V shed 5 bases and J 3 bases; nucleotides not matched to a gene: 6. Germline V gene lookup returns CDR1 KGHSH and CDR2 LQKENI. DNA of the CDR3: TGTGCCAGCTCATCAGTAACAGGGGACACCGGGGAGCTGTTTTTT. Protein product: CASSSVTGDTGELFF.

The V and J genes are TRBV6-5 and TRBJ1-5, with 8 bases fitting TRBD1. The V and J ends lost 6 bases and 0 bases, in that order; junction bases with no gene match: 4. The CDR3 has 15 residues. CDR1 and CDR2 (germline): MNHEY, SVGAGI. CDR3 coding DNA: TGTGCCAGCAGGGGGGACAGGTCTAGCAATCAGCCCCAGCATTTT. This sequence encodes CASRGDRSSNQPQHF.

The chain has TRBV5-1 and TRBJ1-2, with D uncertain. Germline V gives CDR1 SGHRS, CDR2 YFSETQ. The CDR3 totals 15 residues. Deletions cut 0 bases from V and 4 bases from J, with 13 bases between. CDR3 in amino acids: CASSLASLAVYGYTF. The CDR3 nucleotides read TGCGCCAGCAGCTTGGCGTCACTGGCGGTCTATGGCTACACCTTC.

The chain is built from TRBV18 and TRBJ1-1; TRBD1 matches at 8 bases. The CDR3 is 14 residues long. Germline-derived CDR1 and CDR2 are KGHSH and LQKENI. V was pared by 3 bases and J by 4 bases, with 4 bases of the junction left unmatched. CDR3 protein: CASSPDRAITEAFF. As DNA, the CDR3 is TGTGCCAGCTCACCGGACAGGGCTATCACTGAAGCTTTCTTT.

The gene calls are TRBV11-3 and TRBJ2-1; TRBD2 matches 7 bases. Germline CDR1 and CDR2: SGHNT and YENEEA. This CDR3 contains 16 residues. V was clipped by 1 base and J by 0 bases; unmatched bases: 3. CDR3 protein: CASSLGGGSSYNEQFF. The CDR3 DNA reads TGTGCCAGCAGCTTAGGTGGCGGGAGCTCCTACAATGAGCAGTTCTTC.

The V call is TRBV5-4, the J call TRBJ2-7, with D perhaps TRBD1 (6 bases). This CDR3 is built from 13 residues. V shed 2 bases and J shed 6 bases, with 12 bases lying between them. CDR1 is SGHNT, CDR2 YYREEE, per germline (reference sequence). CDR3: CASSFYRVGEQYF. The CDR3 coding sequence is TGTGCCAGCAGCTTCTACAGGGTAGGCGAGCAGTACTTC. Filled out from reference TRBV5-4 and TRBJ2-7, the complete variable domain reads ETGVTQSPTHLIKTRGQQVTLRCSSQSGHNTVSWYQQALGQGPQFIFQYYREEENGRGNFPPRFSGLQFPNYSSELNVNALELDDSALYLCASSFYRVGEQYFGPGTRLTVT.

The V and J genes are TRBV7-8 and TRBJ2-1; 8 nucleotides align to TRBD2. This CDR3 has 16 residues. CDR1 is SGHVS, CDR2 FQNEAQ, per germline. Unmatched junction bases numbered 9, after V lost 0 bases and J lost 8 bases. CDR3 sequence reads: CASSLAVAGGNHEQFF. The CDR3 DNA follows: TGTGCCAGCAGCTTAGCGGTGGCGGGAGGAAACCATGAGCAGTTCTTC.

Comment on this clone: This same CDR3 is encoded by further DNA sequences in the sample. The chain combines TRBV5-1 with TRBJ2-5, with 12 bases matching TRBD2. The CDR3 spans 16 residues. V trimming: 0 bases; J trimming: 2 bases; junction bases outside the gene matches: 2. Germline V CDR1 and CDR2: SGHRS, YFSETQ. CDR3 in DNA: TGCGCCAGCAGCTTGGGGCTAGCGGGGGGGCAAGAGACCCAGTACTTC. It is translated as CASSLGLAGGQETQYF.

The genes are TRBV28 and TRBJ1-6, with 10 bases fitting TRBD1. This CDR3 is built from 18 residues. Trimming at V came to 5 bases and at J to 0 bases, leaving 7 bases not matched to a gene. CDR1 is MDHEN and CDR2 is SYDVKM in the germline V gene. The CDR3 protein is CASSPTGGVPSYNSPLHF. CDR3 nucleotide sequence: TGTGCCAGCAGTCCGACAGGGGGCGTCCCCTCCTATAATTCACCCCTCCACTTT.

This clone appeared a single time. The genes are TRBV4-3 and TRBJ1-2, with 7 positions matching TRBD1. CDR3 length: 14 residues. The ends lost 3 bases at V and 4 bases at J; junction bases unmatched: 5. Germline lookup yields CDR1 LGHNA and CDR2 YSLEER. Here the CDR3 DNA reads TGCGCCAGCAGCCAGGGACAGTCCTTCTATGGCTACACCTTC. Its translation is CASSQGQSFYGYTF.

The chain recombines TRBV5-4 with TRBJ2-7; possibly TRBD2 for D (6 bases). From germline, CDR1 is SGHNT and CDR2 YYREEE (reference sequence). The CDR3 runs to 14 residues. Trimming cost V 2 bases and J 7 bases, with 16 bases left between them. The CDR3 bases are TGTGCCAGCAGCTTTAGCGGCGACCGGCGGGAGCAGTACTTC. Its translation: CASSFSGDRREQYF.

This chain links TRBV15 with TRBJ1-1, with D tentatively TRBD1 (5 bases). The germline V gene encodes CDR1 LNHNV and CDR2 YYDKDF (reference sequence). The V end lost 2 bases, the J end lost 5 bases, and 15 bases lay between the germline ends. The CDR3 sequence is 15 residues long. This CDR3 is CATSRQAGFGTEAFF. Written as DNA, the CDR3 is TGTGCCACCAGCAGACAAGCAGGGTTTGGTACTGAAGCTTTCTTT.

The chain combines TRBV10-3 with TRBJ2-5; D may be TRBD1 (6 bases). The CDR3 runs 13 residues. V was shortened by 6 bases and J by 4 bases, with 12 bases between the two germline ends. Germline lookup yields CDR1 ENHRY and CDR2 SYGVKD. This CDR3 is CAISRTVAETQYF. In DNA, the CDR3 is TGTGCCATCAGCCGGACAGTGGCAGAGACCCAGTACTTC.

The chain couples TRBV3-1 (or the pseudogene TRBV3-2) to TRBJ2-7; 12 nucleotides match TRBD2. Germline V lookup: CDR1 LGHDT, CDR2 YNNKEL (reference sequence). The V gene end was trimmed by 4 bases and the J gene end by 1 base; junction bases not matched to a gene: 17. This CDR3 has 20 residues. For the CDR3, the DNA is TGTGCCAGCAGCCCCAACCGACAGAAAAGACTAGCGGGGGTATCCTACGAGCAGTACTTC. Translation: CASSPNRQKRLAGVSYEQYF.

The DNA for the CDR3 is TGTGCCTGGAGTGTACAGAAATCCGGGACAGGGGCCTACAATGAGCAGTTCTTC. As protein: CAWSVQKSGTGAYNEQFF. This sequence joins TRBV30 and TRBJ2-1; 10 positions agree with TRBD1. Germline V gene data show CDR1 as GTSNPN and CDR2 as SVGIG (reference sequence). The length of the CDR3 is 18 residues. J was trimmed by 2 bases and V by 0 bases; bases with no gene match: 10.

This clone came up once. This chain uses TRBV11-2 with TRBJ2-2; 9 bases are a match to TRBD1. Germline trimming cut 3 bases from V and 5 bases from J; bases unmatched to any gene: 1. Germline V gene sequence: CDR1 SGHAT, CDR2 FQNNGV. This CDR3 region has 14 residues. The CDR3 region is CASSFDRGTGELFF. CDR3 nucleotide sequence: TGTGCCAGCAGCTTCGACAGGGGGACCGGGGAGCTGTTTTTT.

The V gene is TRBV7-4, the J gene TRBJ2-4, with D possibly being TRBD1 (5 bases). The CDR3 is 14 amino acids. CDR1 is SGHVT and CDR2 is SQSDAQ in the germline V gene. The V gene lost 4 bases and the J gene lost 0 bases, with 7 bases spanning the gap. CDR3 sequence: CASSSDIAKNIQYF. The DNA for the CDR3 is TGTGCCAGCAGCTCGGACATAGCCAAAAACATTCAGTACTTC.